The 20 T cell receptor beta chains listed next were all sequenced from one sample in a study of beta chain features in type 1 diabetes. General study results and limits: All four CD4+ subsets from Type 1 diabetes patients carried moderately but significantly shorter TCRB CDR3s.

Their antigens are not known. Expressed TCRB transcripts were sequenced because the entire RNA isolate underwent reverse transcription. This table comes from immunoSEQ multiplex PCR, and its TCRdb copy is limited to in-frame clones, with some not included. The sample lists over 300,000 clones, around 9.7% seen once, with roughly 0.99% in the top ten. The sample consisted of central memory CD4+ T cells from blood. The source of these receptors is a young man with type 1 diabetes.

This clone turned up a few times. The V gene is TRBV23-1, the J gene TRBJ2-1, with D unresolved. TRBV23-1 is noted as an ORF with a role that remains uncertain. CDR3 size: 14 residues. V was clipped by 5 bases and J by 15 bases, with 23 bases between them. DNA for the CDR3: TGCGCCAGCAGTTCACAGCCTTCGGAGAGCCGTGGGTTCTTC. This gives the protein CASSSQPSESRGFF.

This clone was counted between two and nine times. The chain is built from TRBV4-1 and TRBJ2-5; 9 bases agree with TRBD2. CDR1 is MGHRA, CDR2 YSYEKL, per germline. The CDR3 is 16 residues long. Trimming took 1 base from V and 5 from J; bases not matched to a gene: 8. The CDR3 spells CASSQGGGGAWETQYF. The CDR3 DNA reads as TGCGCCAGCAGCCAAGGAGGCGGGGGGGCTTGGGAGACCCAGTACTTC.

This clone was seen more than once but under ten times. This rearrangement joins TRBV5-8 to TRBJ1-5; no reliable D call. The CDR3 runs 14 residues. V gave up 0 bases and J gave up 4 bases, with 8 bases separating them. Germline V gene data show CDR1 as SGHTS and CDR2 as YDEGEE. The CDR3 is CASSLDGPNQPQHF. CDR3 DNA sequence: TGTGCCAGCAGCTTGGACGGGCCAAATCAGCCCCAGCATTTT. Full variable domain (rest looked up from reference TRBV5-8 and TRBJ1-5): EAGVTQSPTHLIKTRGQQATLRCSPISGHTSVYWYQQALGLGLQFLLWYDEGEERNRGNFPPRFSGRQFPNYSSELNVNALELEDSALYLCASSLDGPNQPQHFGDGTRLSIL.

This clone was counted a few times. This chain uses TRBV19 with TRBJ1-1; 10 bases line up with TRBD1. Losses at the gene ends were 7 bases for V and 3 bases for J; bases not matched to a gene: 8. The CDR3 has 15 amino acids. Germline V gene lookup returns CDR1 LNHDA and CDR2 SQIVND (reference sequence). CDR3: CASKTGTGVDTEAFF. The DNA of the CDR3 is TGTGCCAGTAAGACGGGGACAGGGGTCGACACTGAAGCTTTCTTT.

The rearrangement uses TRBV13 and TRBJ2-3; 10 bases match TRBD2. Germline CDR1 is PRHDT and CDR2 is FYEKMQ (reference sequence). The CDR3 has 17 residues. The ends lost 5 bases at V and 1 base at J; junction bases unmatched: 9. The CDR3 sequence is CASSPRLAGGGTDTQYF. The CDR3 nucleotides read TGTGCCAGCAGCCCCCGATTAGCGGGGGGCGGCACAGATACGCAGTATTTT.

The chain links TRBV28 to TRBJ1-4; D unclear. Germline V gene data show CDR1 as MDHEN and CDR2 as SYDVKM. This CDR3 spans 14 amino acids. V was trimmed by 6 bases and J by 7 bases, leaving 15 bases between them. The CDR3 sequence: CASRSTRWGEKLFF. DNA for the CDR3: TGTGCCAGCAGGTCGACACGGTGGGGTGAAAAACTGTTTTTT.

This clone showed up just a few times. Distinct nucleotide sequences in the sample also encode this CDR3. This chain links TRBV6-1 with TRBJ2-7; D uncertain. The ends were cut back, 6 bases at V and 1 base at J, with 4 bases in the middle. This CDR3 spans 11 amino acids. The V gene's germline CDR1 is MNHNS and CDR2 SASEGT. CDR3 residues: CASSPSYEQYF. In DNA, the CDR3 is TGTGCCAGCAGCCCGTCCTACGAGCAGTACTTC.

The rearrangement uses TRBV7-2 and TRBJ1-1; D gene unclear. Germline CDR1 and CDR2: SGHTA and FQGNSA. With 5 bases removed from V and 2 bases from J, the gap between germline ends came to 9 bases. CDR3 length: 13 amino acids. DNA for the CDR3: TGTGCCAGCAGCCCAGAGGCTAACACTGAAGCTTTCTTT. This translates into CASSPEANTEAFF.

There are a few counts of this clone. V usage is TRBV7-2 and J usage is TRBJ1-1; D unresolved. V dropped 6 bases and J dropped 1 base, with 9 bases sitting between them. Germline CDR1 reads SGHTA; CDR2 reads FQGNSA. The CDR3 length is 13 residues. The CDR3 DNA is TGTGCCAGCAGTCTTACCAGGAACACTGAAGCTTTCTTT. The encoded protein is CASSLTRNTEAFF.

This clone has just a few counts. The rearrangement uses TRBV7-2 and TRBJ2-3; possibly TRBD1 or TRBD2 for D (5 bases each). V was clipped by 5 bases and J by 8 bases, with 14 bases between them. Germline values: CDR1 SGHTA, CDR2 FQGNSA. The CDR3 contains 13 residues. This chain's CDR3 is CASSPGVQGTQYF. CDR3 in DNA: TGTGCCAGCAGCCCCGGGGTCCAGGGTACGCAGTATTTT.

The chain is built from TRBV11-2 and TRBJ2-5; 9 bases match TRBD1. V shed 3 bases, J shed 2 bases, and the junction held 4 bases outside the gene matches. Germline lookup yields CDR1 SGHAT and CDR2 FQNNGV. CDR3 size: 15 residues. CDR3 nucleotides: TGTGCCAGCAGCTTGCTGACAGGGGGGCAAGAGACCCAGTACTTC. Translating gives CASSLLTGGQETQYF.

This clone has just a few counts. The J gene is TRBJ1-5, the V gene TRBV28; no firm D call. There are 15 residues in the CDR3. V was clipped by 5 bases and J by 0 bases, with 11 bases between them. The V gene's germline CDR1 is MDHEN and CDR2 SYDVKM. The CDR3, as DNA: TGTGCCAGCAGTCCCCGTCTGGGTAGCAATCAGCCCCAGCATTTT. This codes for CASSPRLGSNQPQHF.

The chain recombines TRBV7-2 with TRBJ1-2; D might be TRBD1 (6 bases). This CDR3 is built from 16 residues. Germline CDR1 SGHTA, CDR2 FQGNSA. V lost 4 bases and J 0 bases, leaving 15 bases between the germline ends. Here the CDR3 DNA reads TGTGCCAGCAGCTACCAGGGGACGACATCTAACTATGGCTACACCTTC. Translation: CASSYQGTTSNYGYTF.

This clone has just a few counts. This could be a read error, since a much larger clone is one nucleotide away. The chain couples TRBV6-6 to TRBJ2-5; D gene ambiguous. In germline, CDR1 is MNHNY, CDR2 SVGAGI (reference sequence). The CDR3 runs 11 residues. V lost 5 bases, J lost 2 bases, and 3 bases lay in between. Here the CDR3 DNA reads TGTGCCAGCAGTGGGCAAGAGACCCAGTACTTC. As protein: CASSGQETQYF.

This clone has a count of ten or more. In nucleotides, the CDR3 is TGTGCCAGCTCCCCGGGACTAGCGGGGGGAGCGTACGAGCAGTACTTC. This encodes CASSPGLAGGAYEQYF. The V and J genes are TRBV18 and TRBJ2-7, with TRBD2 matching over 15 bases. Germline CDR1 reads KGHSH; CDR2 reads LQKENI. The V and J ends lost 6 bases and 4 bases, in that order; junction bases with no gene match: 7. CDR3 length equals 16 residues.

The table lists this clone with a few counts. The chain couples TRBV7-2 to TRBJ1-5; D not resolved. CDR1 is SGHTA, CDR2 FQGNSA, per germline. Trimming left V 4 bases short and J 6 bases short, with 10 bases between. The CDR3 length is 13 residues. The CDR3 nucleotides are TGTGCCAGCAGCTCCCAGGCGCGTCAGCCCCAGCATTTT. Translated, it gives CASSSQARQPQHF.

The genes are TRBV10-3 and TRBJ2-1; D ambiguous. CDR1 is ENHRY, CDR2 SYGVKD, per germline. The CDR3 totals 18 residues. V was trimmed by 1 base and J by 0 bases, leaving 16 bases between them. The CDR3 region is CAISEWRRILHSYNEQFF. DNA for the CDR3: TGTGCCATCAGTGAGTGGCGCCGGATACTCCACTCCTACAATGAGCAGTTCTTC.

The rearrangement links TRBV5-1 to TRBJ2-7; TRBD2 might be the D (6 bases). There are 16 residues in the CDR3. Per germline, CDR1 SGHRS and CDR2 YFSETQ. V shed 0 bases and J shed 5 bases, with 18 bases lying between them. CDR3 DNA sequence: TGCGCCAGCAGCTTGGCGGCACGCGGGGATCTCGACGAGCAGTACTTC. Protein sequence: CASSLAARGDLDEQYF. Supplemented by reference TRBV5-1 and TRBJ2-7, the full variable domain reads KAGVTQTPRYLIKTRGQQVTLSCSPISGHRSVSWYQQTPGQGLQFLFEYFSETQRNKGNFPGRFSGRQFSNSRSEMNVSTLELGDSALYLCASSLAARGDLDEQYFGPGTRLTVT.

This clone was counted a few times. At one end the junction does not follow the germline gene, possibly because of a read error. CDR3 DNA sequence: TGTGCCAGCAGCTTAGGCTTGGGTTCCGGGAATGAGCAGCTCTTC. Protein product: CASSLGLGSGNEQLF. The genes are TRBV7-2 and TRBJ2-1; possible D gene TRBD2, 5 bases. Germline values: CDR1 SGHTA, CDR2 FQGNSA. The CDR3 totals 15 residues.

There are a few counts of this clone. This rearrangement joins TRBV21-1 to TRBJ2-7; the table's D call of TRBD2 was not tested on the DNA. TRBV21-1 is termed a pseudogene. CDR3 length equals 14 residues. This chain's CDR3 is CASSKGVKRYEQYF. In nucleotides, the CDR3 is TGTGCCAGCAGCAAAGGGGTTAAGAGGTACGAGCAGTACTTC.